Shown below are 24 T cell receptor beta chains from a single sample sequenced in a study of cytomegalovirus exposure and HLA in healthy donors. The PCR had 60 Vbeta and 13 Jbeta primers. TCRdb's table, derived via immunoSEQ multiplex PCR, lists solely in-frame clones and lacks some. Of 95,000 to 150,000 clones detected, approximately 15% appear once; the ten largest clones hold 1.9%. Sequencing was carried out using PBMCs. These receptors were taken from a woman between 18 and 29 years old in good health and CMV-seronegative.

The rearrangement uses TRBV11-1 and TRBJ2-7; D is possibly TRBD2 (5 bases). The germline V gene encodes CDR1 SGHAT and CDR2 FQDESV (reference sequence). Trimming removed 6 bases at V and 4 bases at J, with 19 bases between. This CDR3 region has 15 residues. This chain's CDR3 is CASSLRSRAVYEQYF. In DNA, the CDR3 is TGTGCCAGCAGTCTCAGGAGCCGAGCGGTGTACGAGCAGTACTTC. Full variable domain (rest looked up from reference TRBV11-1 and TRBJ2-7): EAEVAQSPRYKITEKSQAVAFWCDPISGHATLYWYRQILGQGPELLVQFQDESVVDDSQLPKDRFSAERLKGVDSTLKIQPAELGDSAMYLCASSLRSRAVYEQYFGPGTRLTVT.

V and J are TRBV10-3 and TRBJ1-2, with 9 bases fitting TRBD1. This CDR3 spans 13 amino acids. Germline-derived CDR1 and CDR2 are ENHRY and SYGVKD. V lost 7 bases, J lost 7 bases, and 7 bases stayed unmatched. The CDR3 is CAITRDRGAGYTF. The CDR3 nucleotides are TGTGCCATCACTAGAGACAGGGGGGCTGGCTACACCTTC.

This clone was seen only a few times. The J gene is TRBJ2-1, the V gene TRBV7-3, with a weak D call TRBD1 (6 bases). CDR3 length: 16 residues. The V and J ends lost 2 bases and 8 bases respectively, with 19 bases between them. Looked up from germline, CDR1 is SGHTA and CDR2 is FQGTGA. The CDR3, as DNA: TGTGCCAGCAGCTTAGGGGGCCGGGATGGGGTGGATGAGCAGTTCTTC. This codes for CASSLGGRDGVDEQFF.

This clone came up a few times. This chain connects TRBV7-2 to TRBJ1-6, with 9 bases that match TRBD1. The ends lost 5 bases at V and 4 bases at J; junction bases unmatched: 3. The CDR3 loop spans 15 amino acids. Germline V gives CDR1 SGHTA, CDR2 FQGNSA. Written as DNA, the CDR3 is TGTGCCAGCAGCACAGGGACAGGGTATAATTCACCCCTCCACTTT. Amino acid sequence: CASSTGTGYNSPLHF.

The chain joins TRBV27 to TRBJ1-4; no reliable D call. Germline CDR1 reads MNHEY; CDR2 reads SMNVEV (reference sequence). The CDR3 consists of 15 residues. The V end was cut by 3 bases, the J end by 0 bases, with 8 bases between. DNA for the CDR3: TGTGCCAGCAGTTTTGGGCAGGCAACTAATGAAAAACTGTTTTTT. Translating it yields CASSFGQATNEKLFF.

The chain uses TRBV30 and TRBJ1-3, with D possibly TRBD1 on 6 matching bases. Germline lookup yields CDR1 GTSNPN and CDR2 SVGIG (reference sequence). The V end lost 0 bases, the J end lost 6 bases, and 9 bases lay between the germline ends. The CDR3 totals 13 residues. The CDR3 bases are TGTGCCTGGAGTGTGAGGACAGTAAACACCATATATTTT. This sequence encodes CAWSVRTVNTIYF.

This clone has only a few counts. The chain carries TRBV7-8 and TRBJ1-3; the D gene is possibly TRBD1 (6 bases). Germline V CDR1 and CDR2: SGHVS, FQNEAQ. CDR3 size: 14 residues. Trimming stripped 2 bases from V and 7 bases from J, with 12 bases between. CDR3 amino acids: CASSLSSQGNTIYF. The CDR3 DNA is TGTGCCAGCAGCTTATCAAGTCAGGGGAACACCATATATTTT.

This clone turned up a few times. The chain recombines TRBV2 with TRBJ1-1; 7 positions agree with TRBD1. The germline V gene has CDR1 SNHLY and CDR2 FYNNEI. The length of the CDR3 is 14 residues. Trimming at V came to 4 bases and at J to 0 bases, leaving 2 bases not matched to a gene. CDR3 sequence (DNA): TGTGCCAGCAGTGGGACAGGAGTGAACACTGAAGCTTTCTTT. Residues: CASSGTGVNTEAFF.

This clone was detected only once. The V call is TRBV28, the J call TRBJ2-1, with D possibly TRBD1 on 5 matching bases. The CDR3 has 15 residues. Germline CDR1 is MDHEN and CDR2 is SYDVKM. The V gene lost 6 bases and the J gene lost 1 base, with 13 bases spanning the gap. The CDR3 sequence is CASSGGHHSYNEQFF. DNA for the CDR3: TGTGCCAGCAGCGGCGGACACCATTCCTACAATGAGCAGTTCTTC.

The table lists this clone with a few counts. The rearrangement uses TRBV28 and TRBJ1-2; D may be TRBD1 (5 bases). Looked up from germline, CDR1 is MDHEN and CDR2 is SYDVKM. This CDR3 comprises 14 residues. V was cut by 11 bases and J by 0 bases, with 16 bases left in between. In DNA form, the CDR3 reads TGTGCCTTCGAAGGGGCCGTCGCTAACTATGGCTACACCTTC. Translating gives CAFEGAVANYGYTF.

This clone was observed a handful of times. V is TRBV30 and J is TRBJ2-3; no clear D gene. The length of the CDR3 is 13 residues. Between the trimmed V and J ends, which lost 7 bases and 5 bases, there was a span of 16 bases. CDR1 is GTSNPN, CDR2 SVGIG, per germline (reference sequence). CDR3 in DNA: TGTGCCTCTTCAGGTGTCACCGGAGATACGCAGTATTTT. Protein product: CASSGVTGDTQYF.

This chain uses TRBV6-5 with TRBJ1-2, with D possibly TRBD1 on 5 matching bases. V was shortened by 4 bases and J by 4 bases, with 19 bases between the two germline ends. The CDR3 is 16 amino acids. Germline lookup yields CDR1 MNHEY and CDR2 SVGAGI. DNA of the CDR3: TGTGCCAGCAGTTTCCTTTTCGCAGGGACTTTCTATGGCTACACCTTC. The encoded protein is CASSFLFAGTFYGYTF.

The chain carries TRBV6-1 and TRBJ2-7; no reliable D call. Germline CDR1 and CDR2: MNHNS and SASEGT. The V gene lost 8 bases and the J gene lost 6 bases, with 11 bases spanning the gap. There are 11 residues in the CDR3. CDR3 residues: CASAELFEQYF. CDR3 DNA sequence: TGTGCCAGCGCCGAGTTATTCGAGCAGTACTTC.

The rearrangement links TRBV2 to TRBJ2-1; TRBD2 matches at 13 bases. Germline CDR1 is SNHLY and CDR2 is FYNNEI. The trim removed 6 bases at V and 4 bases at J, leaving 3 bases unmatched. The CDR3 loop spans 15 amino acids. The DNA for the CDR3 is TGTGCCAGCAGCGGACTAGCGGGAGAGTACAATGAGCAGTTCTTC. This codes for CASSGLAGEYNEQFF. Combining the CDR3 with reference TRBV2 and TRBJ2-1 gives the whole variable domain EPEVTQTPSHQVTQMGQEVILRCVPISNHLYFYWYRQILGQKVEFLVSFYNNEISEKSEIFDDQFSVERPDGSNFTLKIRSTKLEDSAMYFCASSGLAGEYNEQFFGPGTRLTVL.

The V call is TRBV2, the J call TRBJ1-5; D not certain. V lost 3 bases, J lost 4 bases, and 7 bases lay in between. Looked up from germline, CDR1 is SNHLY and CDR2 is FYNNEI. CDR3 size: 13 residues. The CDR3, as DNA: TGTGCCAGCAGTGAGGGCGTAAATCAGCCCCAGCATTTT. Protein: CASSEGVNQPQHF. The whole variable domain, filled in from reference TRBV2 and TRBJ1-5, reads EPEVTQTPSHQVTQMGQEVILRCVPISNHLYFYWYRQILGQKVEFLVSFYNNEISEKSEIFDDQFSVERPDGSNFTLKIRSTKLEDSAMYFCASSEGVNQPQHFGDGTRLSIL.

This clone was detected only a few times. This chain uses TRBV6-4 with TRBJ1-4, with 12 bases aligning to TRBD1. V was clipped by 3 bases and J by 8 bases; unmatched bases: 1. In germline, CDR1 is MRHNA, CDR2 SNTAGT. The CDR3 covers 14 residues. In nucleotides, the CDR3 is TGTGCCAGCAGTGAAGGGACAGGGGGCGAAAAACTGTTTTTT. Translated, it gives CASSEGTGGEKLFF.

This rearrangement joins TRBV28 to TRBJ2-1; 14 bases fit TRBD2. Germline values: CDR1 MDHEN, CDR2 SYDVKM. The ends lost 4 bases at V and 8 bases at J; junction bases unmatched: 7. This CDR3 spans 16 amino acids. The CDR3 region is CASSWGGLAGEDEQFF. The CDR3, as DNA: TGTGCCAGCAGTTGGGGGGGACTAGCGGGAGAGGATGAGCAGTTCTTC.

The chain carries TRBV5-1 and TRBJ1-6; 11 nucleotides agree with TRBD1. Germline V gene sequence: CDR1 SGHRS, CDR2 YFSETQ. Germline trimming cut 4 bases from V and 8 bases from J; bases unmatched to any gene: 14. This CDR3 spans 18 amino acids. Here the CDR3 reads CASSRFGTGGSGDSPLHF. DNA for the CDR3: TGCGCCAGCAGCCGTTTCGGGACAGGGGGTAGTGGGGATTCACCCCTCCACTTT.

This clone was detected a few times. The J gene is TRBJ2-1, the V gene TRBV2; TRBD2 aligns across 10 bases. Germline values: CDR1 SNHLY, CDR2 FYNNEI. V gave up 6 bases and J gave up 4 bases; unmatched junction bases: 9. CDR3 length: 16 residues. The CDR3 loop is CASRPSSGGQYNEQFF. DNA for the CDR3: TGTGCCAGCAGACCCTCTAGCGGGGGACAATACAATGAGCAGTTCTTC.

The chain is built from TRBV5-6 and TRBJ2-3; tentative D call: TRBD1 (6 bases). Germline V lookup: CDR1 SGHDT, CDR2 YYEEEE. The CDR3 is made up of 11 amino acids. V lost 6 bases and J 10 bases, leaving 12 bases between the germline ends. CDR3 region: CASTRGGSQYF. CDR3 coding DNA: TGTGCCAGCACCCGAGGGGGTTCGCAGTATTTT.

V usage is TRBV2 and J usage is TRBJ1-6, with D unclear. The CDR3 runs to 10 residues. Trimming removed 10 bases from V and 14 bases from J, with 12 bases in between. Looked up from germline, CDR1 is SNHLY and CDR2 is FYNNEI. The DNA for the CDR3 is TGTGCCACCCGTGATCCGGCCCTCCACTTT. Protein: CATRDPALHF.

This clone was detected a few times. The rearrangement uses TRBV5-4 and TRBJ2-1; 10 nucleotides agree with TRBD2. After removal of 1 base from V and 4 bases from J, the junction contained 2 bases not matched to a gene. The CDR3 extends over 15 amino acids. CDR1 and CDR2 (germline): SGHNT, YYREEE (reference sequence). CDR3 bases: TGTGCCAGCAGCTTGAAGCGGGGGGGGTACAATGAGCAGTTCTTC. It is translated as CASSLKRGGYNEQFF. The whole variable domain, filled in from reference TRBV5-4 and TRBJ2-1, reads ETGVTQSPTHLIKTRGQQVTLRCSSQSGHNTVSWYQQALGQGPQFIFQYYREEENGRGNFPPRFSGLQFPNYSSELNVNALELDDSALYLCASSLKRGGYNEQFFGPGTRLTVL.

In this sample, this clone turned up a few times. The V gene is TRBV28, the J gene TRBJ2-5, with 10 bases aligning to TRBD2. The end of the DNA is better explained by TRBJ2-7, so the J call may be wrong. Germline assignment: CDR1 MDHEN and CDR2 SYDVKM. CDR3 length: 15 amino acids. The CDR3 DNA follows: TGTGCCAGCAGCCCGGGGACTAGCGCTACAGACGAGCAGTACTTC. Translation: CASSPGTSATDEQYF.

The chain has TRBV7-9 and TRBJ2-1; 11 positions agree with TRBD2. V dropped 5 bases and J dropped 5; count of bases not matched to a gene: 2. Germline CDR1 and CDR2: SEHNR and FQNEAQ (reference sequence). This CDR3 contains 14 residues. The DNA for the CDR3 is TGTGCCAGCAGCGGACTAGCGGGCAACAATGAGCAGTTCTTC. Translation gives CASSGLAGNNEQFF.